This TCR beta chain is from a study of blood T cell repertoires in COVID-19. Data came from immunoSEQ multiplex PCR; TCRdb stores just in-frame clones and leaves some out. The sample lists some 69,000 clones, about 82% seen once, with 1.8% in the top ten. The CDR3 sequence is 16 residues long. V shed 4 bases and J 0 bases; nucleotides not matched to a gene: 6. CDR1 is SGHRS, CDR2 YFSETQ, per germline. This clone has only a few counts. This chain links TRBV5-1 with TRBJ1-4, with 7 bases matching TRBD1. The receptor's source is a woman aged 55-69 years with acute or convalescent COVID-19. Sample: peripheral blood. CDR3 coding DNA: TGCGCCAGCAGCCTGGGACAGCTTGCAACTAATGAAAAACTGTTTTTT. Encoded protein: CASSLGQLATNEKLFF.